This T cell receptor beta chain emerged from a study of blood T cell repertoires in COVID-19. The wider study: The samples span acute and convalescent COVID-19 from the United States, Italy and Spain. PBMCs, B-cell-depleted T cells, or T cells were the source of the cDNA or gDNA that made up the material.

Original processing methods: Cell counts per sample came from amplifying reference gene primers. Here immunoSEQ multiplex PCR was the method, and the copy in TCRdb shows in-frame clones only, minus some. D and trimming were read from the DNA, whereas the V and J calls and clone size are those reported in that table. This sample has around 250,000 clones, with 80% to 85% found just once. CDR1 is SGHDN, CDR2 FVKESK, per germline. Trimming pared 1 base from V and 4 bases from J, leaving 14 bases between. The CDR3 runs 17 residues. V and J are TRBV14 and TRBJ1-6, with D perhaps matching TRBD1 (6 bases). The receptor comes from a man between 45 and 60 years old with active or convalescent COVID-19. Sequenced sample: peripheral blood. CDR3 residues: CASSQGGLLGYNSPLHF. CDR3 DNA sequence: TGTGCCAGCAGCCAAGGGGGGCTTCTCGGGTATAATTCACCCCTCCACTTT.